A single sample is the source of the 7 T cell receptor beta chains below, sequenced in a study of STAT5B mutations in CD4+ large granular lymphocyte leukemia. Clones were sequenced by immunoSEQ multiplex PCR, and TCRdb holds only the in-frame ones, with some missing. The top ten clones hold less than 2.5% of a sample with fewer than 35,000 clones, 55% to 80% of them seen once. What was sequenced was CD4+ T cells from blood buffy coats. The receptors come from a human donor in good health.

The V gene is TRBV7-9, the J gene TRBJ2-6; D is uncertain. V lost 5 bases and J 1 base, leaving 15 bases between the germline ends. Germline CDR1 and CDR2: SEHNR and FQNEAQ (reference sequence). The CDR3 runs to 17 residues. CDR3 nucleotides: TGTGCCAGCAGCCCAGGTTTGGGCTCGTCTGGGGCCAACGTCCTGACTTTC. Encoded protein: CASSPGLGSSGANVLTF.

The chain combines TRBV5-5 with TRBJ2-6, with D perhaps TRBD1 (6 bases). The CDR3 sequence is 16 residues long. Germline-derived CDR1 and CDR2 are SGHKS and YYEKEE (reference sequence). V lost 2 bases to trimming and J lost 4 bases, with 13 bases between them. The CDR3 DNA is TGTGCCAGCAGCTTTTCAGGGGTAATCGGGGCCAACGTCCTGACTTTC. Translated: CASSFSGVIGANVLTF.

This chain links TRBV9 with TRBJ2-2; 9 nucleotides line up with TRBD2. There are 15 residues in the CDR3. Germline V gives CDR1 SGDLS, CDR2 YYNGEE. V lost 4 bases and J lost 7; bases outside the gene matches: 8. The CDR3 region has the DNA TGTGCCAGCAGCACAGCGGGGGGCTATGGCGGGGAGCTGTTTTTT. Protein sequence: CASSTAGGYGGELFF.

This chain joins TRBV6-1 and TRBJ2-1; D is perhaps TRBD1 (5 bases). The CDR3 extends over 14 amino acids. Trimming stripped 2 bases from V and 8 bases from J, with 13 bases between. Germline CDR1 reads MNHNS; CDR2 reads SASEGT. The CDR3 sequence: CASSERARGYEQFF. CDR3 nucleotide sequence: TGTGCCAGCAGTGAAAGGGCAAGGGGTTATGAGCAGTTCTTC.

The DNA of the CDR3 is TGTGCCATCAGTGAGCCGGGGGGGCCGAGCACAGATACGCAGTATTTT. Its translation is CAISEPGGPSTDTQYF. J is TRBJ2-3 and V is TRBV10-3; 8 bases agree with TRBD2. This CDR3 has 16 amino acids. V was pared by 2 bases and J by 0 bases, with 4 bases of the junction left unmatched. Germline V gives CDR1 ENHRY, CDR2 SYGVKD.

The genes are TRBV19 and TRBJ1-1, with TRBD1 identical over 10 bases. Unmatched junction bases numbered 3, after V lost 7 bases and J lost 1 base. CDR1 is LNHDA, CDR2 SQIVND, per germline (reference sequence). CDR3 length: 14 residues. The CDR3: CASIRTGGNTEAFF. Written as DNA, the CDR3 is TGTGCCAGTATCAGGACAGGGGGGAACACTGAAGCTTTCTTT.

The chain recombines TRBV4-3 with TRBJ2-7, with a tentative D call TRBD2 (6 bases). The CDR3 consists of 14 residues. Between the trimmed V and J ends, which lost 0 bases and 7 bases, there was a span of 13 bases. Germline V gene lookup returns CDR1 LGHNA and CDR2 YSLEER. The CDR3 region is CASSQEALAGEQYF. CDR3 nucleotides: TGCGCCAGCAGCCAAGAAGCACTAGCAGGGGAGCAGTACTTC.